The T cell receptor (beta chain) described here comes from a study of molecular identifiers for immune sequencing clone quantification. TCRdb independently ran MiXCR on the PCR reads; one entry per CDR3 protein. Of about 640,000 distinct CDR3 sequences in the sample, just under 20% were seen once. This CDR3 is 13 amino acids long. Germline V gene sequence: CDR1 LGHNA, CDR2 YSLEER. V shed 7 bases and J 4 bases; nucleotides not matched to a gene: 4. In its sample, this clonotype was seen many times. Sequenced: naive CD8+ T cells from blood, with Jurkat cell RNA spiked in. Regarding subset: FACS-sorted CD8+CD4-CCR7+CD45RA+ naive T cells. The gene calls are TRBV4-3 and TRBJ2-3, with TRBD1 matching 8 bases. The source is a human donor in good health. Some libraries in this study had Jurkat cell RNA spiked in. The DNA for the CDR3 is TGCGCCAGCAAAGGGACAGGAGCAGATACGCAGTATTTT. It specifies CASKGTGADTQYF.